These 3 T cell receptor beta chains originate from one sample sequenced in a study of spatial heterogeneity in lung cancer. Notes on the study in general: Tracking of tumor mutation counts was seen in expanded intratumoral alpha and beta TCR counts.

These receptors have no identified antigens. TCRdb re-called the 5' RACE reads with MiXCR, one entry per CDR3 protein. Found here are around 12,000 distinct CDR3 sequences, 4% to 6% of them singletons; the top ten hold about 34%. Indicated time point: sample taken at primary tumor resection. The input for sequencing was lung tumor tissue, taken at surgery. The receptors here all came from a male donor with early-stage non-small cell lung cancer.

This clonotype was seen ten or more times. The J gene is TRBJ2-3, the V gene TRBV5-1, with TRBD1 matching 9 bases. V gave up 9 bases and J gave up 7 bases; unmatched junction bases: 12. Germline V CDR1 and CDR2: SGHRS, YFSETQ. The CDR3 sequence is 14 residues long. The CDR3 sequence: CATTPGTGSNTQYF. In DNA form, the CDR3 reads TGCGCCACCACTCCCGGGACAGGGAGTAATACGCAGTATTTT. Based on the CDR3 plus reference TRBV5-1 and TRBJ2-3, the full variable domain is KAGVTQTPRYLIKTRGQQVTLSCSPISGHRSVSWYQQTPGQGLQFLFEYFSETQRNKGNFPGRFSGRQFSNSRSEMNVSTLELGDSALYLCATTPGTGSNTQYFGPGTRLTVL.

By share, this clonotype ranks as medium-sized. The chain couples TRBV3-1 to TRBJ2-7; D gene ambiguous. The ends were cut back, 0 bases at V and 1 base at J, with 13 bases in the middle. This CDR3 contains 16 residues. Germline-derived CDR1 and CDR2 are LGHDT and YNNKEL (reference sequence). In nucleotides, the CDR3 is TGTGCCAGCAGCCAAGATCCCGGCCAATGGTCCTACGAGCAGTACTTC. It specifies CASSQDPGQWSYEQYF.

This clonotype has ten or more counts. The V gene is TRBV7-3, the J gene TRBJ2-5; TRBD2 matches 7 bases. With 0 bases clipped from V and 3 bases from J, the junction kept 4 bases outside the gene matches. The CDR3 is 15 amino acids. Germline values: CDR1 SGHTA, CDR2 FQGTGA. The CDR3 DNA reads TGTGCCAGCAGCTTAACGGGAGGGCCGGAAGAGACCCAGTACTTC. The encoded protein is CASSLTGGPEETQYF.